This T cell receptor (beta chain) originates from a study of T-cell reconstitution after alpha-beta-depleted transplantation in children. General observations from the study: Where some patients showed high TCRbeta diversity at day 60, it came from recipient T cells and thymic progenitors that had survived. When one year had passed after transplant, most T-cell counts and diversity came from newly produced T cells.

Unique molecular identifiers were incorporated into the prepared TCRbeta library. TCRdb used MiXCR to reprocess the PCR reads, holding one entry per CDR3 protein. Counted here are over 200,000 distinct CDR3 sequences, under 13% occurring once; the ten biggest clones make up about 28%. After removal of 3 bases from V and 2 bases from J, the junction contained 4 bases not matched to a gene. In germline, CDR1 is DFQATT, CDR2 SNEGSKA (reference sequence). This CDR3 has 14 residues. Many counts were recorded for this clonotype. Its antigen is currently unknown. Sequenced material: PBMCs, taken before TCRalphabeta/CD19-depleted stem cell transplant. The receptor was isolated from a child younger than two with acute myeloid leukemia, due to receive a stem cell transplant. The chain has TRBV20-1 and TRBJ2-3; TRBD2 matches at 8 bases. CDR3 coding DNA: TGCAGTGCTAGGAGCGGGGGCCTCACAGATACGCAGTATTTT. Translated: CSARSGGLTDTQYF.